This TCR beta chain was sequenced for a study of memory CD4+ T cells and cytomegalovirus serostatus. This clone was picked up one time. The assay was immunoSEQ multiplex PCR, and TCRdb's table has in-frame clones only and misses some. The sample carries more than 35,000 clones, less than 80% recorded once. Single viable CD3+CD4+CD8-CD45RO+ cells were sorted as the memory CD4+ T cells. After thawing, CD4+ T cells were positively selected. The CDR3 has 15 amino acids. The V gene's germline CDR1 is SGHKS and CDR2 YYEKEE (reference sequence). Trimming cost V 5 bases and J 3 bases; bases outside gene matches: 6.

The sequence was collected from an adult in good health and CMV-seropositive. Sequencing was performed on memory CD4+ T cells from blood. V usage is TRBV5-5 and J usage is TRBJ2-5; 11 nucleotides align to TRBD1. CDR3: CASSRTGGEEETQYF. The CDR3 DNA reads TGTGCCAGCAGTCGGACAGGGGGCGAGGAAGAGACCCAGTACTTC. Looking up the rest from reference TRBV5-5 and TRBJ2-5 gives the full variable domain: DAGVTQSPTHLIKTRGQQVTLRCSPISGHKSVSWYQQVLGQGPQFIFQYYEKEERGRGNFPDRFSARQFPNYSSELNVNALLLGDSALYLCASSRTGGEEETQYFGPGTRLLVL.